This T cell receptor (beta chain) was documented in a study of shared clonotypes between healthy human individuals. Looking at the study overall: Researchers drew samples from two women and a few men aged 18 to 49. Study conclusions and caveats: Compared with clonotypes that all four donors shared, non-shared clonotypes had lower generation probabilities. Shared clonotypes: 4.5% to 5% naive CD4, about 4% naive CD8, 2% to 2.5% memory CD4, 0.35% to 0.5% memory CD8.

This clone was seen a single time. The antigen remains unidentified. Sequencing was performed with immunoSEQ multiplex PCR; in TCRdb, only in-frame clones are kept and a portion is missing. The sample contains over a million clones, 95% to 99% of which appear only once. Per germline, CDR1 SGDLS and CDR2 YYNGEE. The CDR3 is 17 residues long. The V gene lost 4 bases and the J gene lost 0 bases, with 16 bases spanning the gap. Splitting the CD4+ cells yielded a CD45RA+ naive subset and a CD45RA-negative memory subset. The chain joins TRBV9 to TRBJ1-4, with a weak D call TRBD1 (5 bases). This clonotype was obtained from a man between 25 and 39 years old in good health. The sequenced sample consisted of naive CD4+ T cells sorted from blood. The subset denotes: CD45RA+ positively selected. The CDR3 DNA is TGTGCCAGCAGCCTTAGCGCCAGGGCCGCAACTAATGAAAAACTGTTTTTT. Amino acids: CASSLSARAATNEKLFF.